These 32 T cell receptor beta chains were sequenced from one sample in a study of PD-1 blockade in classical Hodgkin lymphoma. Sequenced by immunoSEQ multiplex PCR; TCRdb stores in-frame clones only, minus some. The table includes some 96,000 clones, about four fifths detected once. Each patient experienced a relapse that followed autologous stem cell transplantation, and brentuximab vedotin exposure varied. Sequences were derived from peripheral blood mononuclear cells (PBMCs), sampled before the second cycle of nivolumab. The receptors here all came from a human donor with classical Hodgkin lymphoma.

This sequence joins TRBV28 and TRBJ2-1, with 8 bases lining up with TRBD1. The V gene's germline CDR1 is MDHEN and CDR2 SYDVKM. The CDR3 sequence is 17 residues long. Unmatched junction bases numbered 20, after V lost 8 bases and J lost 8 bases. In DNA form, the CDR3 reads TGTGCCAGCGGTATAAGACAGGGGTTGGGGTCTTTGGATGAGCAGTTCTTC. Its translation: CASGIRQGLGSLDEQFF.

The chain links TRBV19 to TRBJ2-2; 8 bases match TRBD2. The CDR3 extends over 16 amino acids. The germline gives CDR1 LNHDA, CDR2 SQIVND (reference sequence). V lost 0 bases to trimming and J lost 2 bases; unmatched junction nucleotides: 2. The CDR3 bases are TGTGCCAGTAGTATAGATAGCGGGATTAACACCGGGGAGCTGTTTTTT. Translated: CASSIDSGINTGELFF.

The chain uses TRBV6-1 and TRBJ1-4, with TRBD1 matching over 9 bases. V dropped 4 bases and J dropped 8; count of bases not matched to a gene: 8. This CDR3 comprises 15 residues. CDR1 is MNHNS and CDR2 is SASEGT in the germline V gene. CDR3 amino acids: CASSGGGTGSEKLFF. CDR3 in DNA: TGTGCCAGCAGTGGGGGGGGGACAGGGTCGGAAAAACTGTTTTTT.

This rearrangement joins TRBV19 to TRBJ2-6; D is unresolved. V was pared by 5 bases and J by 1 base, with 9 bases between. The CDR3 is 15 residues long. Germline CDR1 is LNHDA and CDR2 is SQIVND (reference sequence). The CDR3 bases are TGTGCCAGTAGTTTTAGCCAATCTGGGGCCAACGTCCTGACTTTC. Its protein product is CASSFSQSGANVLTF.

The chain links TRBV7-2 to TRBJ2-3, with a weak D call TRBD1 (6 bases). Germline CDR1 SGHTA, CDR2 FQGNSA. The CDR3 runs 16 residues. Trimming took 3 bases from V and 0 from J, leaving 13 bases between them. Here the CDR3 reads CASSFFRDTSTDTQYF. The CDR3 DNA reads as TGTGCCAGCAGCTTCTTCCGGGACACTAGCACAGATACGCAGTATTTT.

The chain is built from TRBV25-1 and TRBJ2-7; no clear D. Trimming stripped 5 bases from V and 2 bases from J, with 10 bases between. Germline CDR1 and CDR2: MGHDK and SYGVNS. The CDR3 length is 13 residues. The CDR3 nucleotides read TGTGCCAGCAGTAGCAGGAGAGCCTACGAGCAGTACTTC. Protein product: CASSSRRAYEQYF.

This sequence joins TRBV7-9 and TRBJ1-4, with a tentative D call TRBD1 (5 bases). CDR3 length: 14 amino acids. V gave up 9 bases and J gave up 3 bases, with 14 bases separating them. Germline V gene data show CDR1 as SEHNR and CDR2 as FQNEAQ (reference sequence). As DNA, the CDR3 is TGTGCCAGTAGGATGGGAGGGGCTAATGAAAAACTGTTTTTT. This codes for CASRMGGANEKLFF.

This clone was seen more than once but under ten times. The chain couples TRBV19 to TRBJ2-1, with 8 bases that match TRBD2. The CDR3 extends over 11 amino acids. Germline V gives CDR1 LNHDA, CDR2 SQIVND (reference sequence). Trimming took 7 bases from V and 15 from J; bases not matched to a gene: 8. CDR3 sequence (DNA): TGTGCCAGTACCATTCCGGGACTAGGGTTCTTC. It encodes CASTIPGLGFF.

The genes are TRBV7-2 and TRBJ1-1; 7 bases align to TRBD1. V gave up 0 bases and J gave up 1 base; unmatched junction bases: 2. The CDR3 is 15 residues long. CDR1 is SGHTA, CDR2 FQGNSA, per germline. CDR3 nucleotide sequence: TGTGCCAGCAGCTTAGCGACAGGGAGGAACACTGAAGCTTTCTTT. This codes for CASSLATGRNTEAFF.

The chain links TRBV5-8 to TRBJ2-1; D uncertain. Trimming shortened V by 5 bases and J by 6 bases, and 15 bases separated the two germline ends. This CDR3 is built from 14 residues. Germline lookup yields CDR1 SGHTS and CDR2 YDEGEE. The CDR3 sequence is CASRFRGLVNEQFF. The CDR3 bases are TGTGCCAGCAGATTCCGCGGCCTGGTCAATGAGCAGTTCTTC.

The chain uses TRBV9 and TRBJ2-7; the D gene is possibly TRBD1 (6 bases). CDR3 length equals 14 residues. CDR1 is SGDLS and CDR2 is YYNGEE in the germline V gene. The ends were cut back, 3 bases at V and 0 bases at J, with 10 bases in the middle. The CDR3 nucleotides are TGTGCCAGCAGCGGCGGACAGAGCTCCTACGAGCAGTACTTC. Translating gives CASSGGQSSYEQYF.

The chain is built from TRBV27 and TRBJ1-1, with a possible D match to TRBD1 (5 bases). Germline V gives CDR1 MNHEY, CDR2 SMNVEV (reference sequence). V lost 6 bases, J lost 1 base, and 9 bases lay in between. This CDR3 is built from 13 residues. Here the CDR3 DNA reads TGTGCCAGCAGACTGGGACGGAACACTGAAGCTTTCTTT. Protein: CASRLGRNTEAFF.

This chain links TRBV2 with TRBJ1-1; no clear D gene. Per the germline V gene, CDR1 is SNHLY and CDR2 is FYNNEI. V was shortened by 4 bases and J by 5 bases, with 11 bases between the two germline ends. The CDR3 contains 13 residues. In DNA, the CDR3 is TGTGCCAGCAGTGTCGCAGTTCTAACTGAAGCTTTCTTT. This gives the protein CASSVAVLTEAFF.

A few counts support this clone. This rearrangement joins TRBV5-1 to TRBJ1-4; D is uncertain. CDR1 and CDR2 (germline): SGHRS, YFSETQ. The CDR3 has 15 residues. The V gene lost 1 base and the J gene lost 8 bases, with 15 bases spanning the gap. The CDR3 sequence: CASSLRGSKGEKLFF. For the CDR3, the DNA is TGCGCCAGCAGCTTGCGAGGGTCCAAGGGAGAAAAACTGTTTTTT.

The table lists this clone with a count of one. This chain links TRBV11-3 with TRBJ2-7; 8 nucleotides agree with TRBD2. Germline lookup yields CDR1 SGHNT and CDR2 YENEEA. This CDR3 has 14 amino acids. V shed 9 bases, J shed 5 bases, and the junction held 12 bases outside the gene matches. The CDR3 reads CARGTSRREDEQYF. The CDR3 coding sequence is TGTGCCAGAGGGACTAGTCGGCGGGAGGACGAGCAGTACTTC. Supplemented by reference TRBV11-3 and TRBJ2-7, the full variable domain reads EAGVVQSPRYKIIEKKQPVAFWCNPISGHNTLYWYLQNLGQGPELLIRYENEEAVDDSQLPKDRFSAERLKGVDSTLKIQPAELGDSAVYLCARGTSRREDEQYFGPGTRLTVT.

The rearrangement joins TRBV27 to TRBJ1-1; no clear D. Trimming stripped 4 bases from V and 4 bases from J, with 13 bases between. Looked up from germline, CDR1 is MNHEY and CDR2 is SMNVEV (reference sequence). This CDR3 is built from 14 residues. The CDR3 here is CASSSPFMGTEAFF. In DNA form, the CDR3 reads TGTGCCAGCAGTTCTCCATTTATGGGCACTGAAGCTTTCTTT.

This chain links TRBV7-2 with TRBJ2-7; D not resolved. Germline-derived CDR1 and CDR2 are SGHTA and FQGNSA. V lost 5 bases, J lost 4 bases, and 9 bases lay in between. This CDR3 region has 12 residues. CDR3 nucleotide sequence: TGTGCCAGCAGCCCCGGGTTTTACGAGCAGTACTTC. It encodes CASSPGFYEQYF.

This chain connects TRBV7-2 to TRBJ2-1; TRBD2 might be the D (6 bases). The germline gives CDR1 SGHTA, CDR2 FQGNSA. Trimming removed 0 bases from V and 6 bases from J, with 15 bases in between. The CDR3 covers 16 residues. The chain's CDR3 is CASSLATRGTGNEQFF. The CDR3 DNA sequence: TGTGCCAGCAGCTTAGCGACCCGCGGGACGGGCAATGAGCAGTTCTTC.

The gene calls are TRBV7-9 and TRBJ2-7; no clear D. This CDR3 has 11 residues. The V and J ends lost 3 bases and 5 bases respectively, with 5 bases between them. Germline V gene sequence: CDR1 SEHNR, CDR2 FQNEAQ (reference sequence). CDR3 in DNA: TGTGCCAGCAGCTTCGCGGACGAGCAGTACTTC. This gives the protein CASSFADEQYF.

The chain recombines TRBV12-5 with TRBJ2-7; D possibly corresponds to TRBD2 (7 bases). Trimming pared 3 bases from V and 7 bases from J, leaving 16 bases between. Germline CDR1 and CDR2: LGHNT and FRNRAP. CDR3 size: 14 residues. CDR3 loop: CASGLGGAVGEQYF. The CDR3 nucleotides read TGTGCTAGTGGTTTAGGGGGGGCCGTCGGGGAGCAGTACTTC.

This chain uses TRBV7-9 with TRBJ2-1; 8 nucleotides align to TRBD2. Unmatched junction bases numbered 1, after V lost 3 bases and J lost 6 bases. The CDR3 covers 13 residues. Germline lookup yields CDR1 SEHNR and CDR2 FQNEAQ (reference sequence). This CDR3 is CASSFSGVNEQFF. DNA for the CDR3: TGTGCCAGCAGCTTTAGCGGGGTCAATGAGCAGTTCTTC.

The CDR3: CASSKRQGGTGELFF. DNA of the CDR3: TGTGCCAGCAGTAAGCGACAGGGTGGCACCGGGGAGCTGTTTTTT. The chain employs TRBV6-5 and TRBJ2-2, with 7 positions matching TRBD1. V shed 5 bases and J 4 bases; nucleotides not matched to a gene: 7. The CDR3 is made up of 15 amino acids. Germline V gives CDR1 MNHEY, CDR2 SVGAGI.

The chain links TRBV28 to TRBJ2-6; D uncertain. Germline V lookup: CDR1 MDHEN, CDR2 SYDVKM. Trimming pared 5 bases from V and 0 bases from J, leaving 8 bases between. The CDR3 totals 15 residues. CDR3 nucleotide sequence: TGTGCCAGCAGTACGACAAGCTCTGGGGCCAACGTCCTGACTTTC. This codes for CASSTTSSGANVLTF.

This rearrangement joins TRBV5-1 to TRBJ1-3, with 7 bases identical to TRBD1. This CDR3 has 15 residues. The germline V gene encodes CDR1 SGHRS and CDR2 YFSETQ. V dropped 2 bases and J dropped 4; count of bases not matched to a gene: 6. CDR3 nucleotide sequence: TGCGCCAGCAGCTTCGAACCGGGACAGGGAAACACCATATATTTT. Amino acids: CASSFEPGQGNTIYF.

This rearrangement joins TRBV10-3 to TRBJ2-2; D perhaps matches TRBD1 (5 bases). The CDR3 contains 13 residues. The germline V gene encodes CDR1 ENHRY and CDR2 SYGVKD. With 6 bases removed from V and 0 bases from J, the gap between germline ends came to 5 bases. CDR3 residues: CAIRGPNTGELFF. The CDR3 DNA reads TGTGCCATCAGGGGGCCGAACACCGGGGAGCTGTTTTTT.

This clone was seen just once. The V and J genes are TRBV11-3 and TRBJ2-7, with D possibly TRBD2 on 6 matching bases. The length of the CDR3 is 13 residues. Between the trimmed V and J ends, which lost 4 bases and 6 bases, there was a span of 13 bases. Germline V gene sequence: CDR1 SGHNT, CDR2 YENEEA. The CDR3, as DNA: TGTGCCAGCAGCTCTAGGGTGGGGGGCGAGCAGTACTTC. This gives the protein CASSSRVGGEQYF. Together with reference TRBV11-3 and TRBJ2-7, the CDR3 gives the full variable domain: EAGVVQSPRYKIIEKKQPVAFWCNPISGHNTLYWYLQNLGQGPELLIRYENEEAVDDSQLPKDRFSAERLKGVDSTLKIQPAELGDSAVYLCASSSRVGGEQYFGPGTRLTVT.

The chain carries TRBV9 and TRBJ2-7, with 9 nucleotides matching TRBD2. This CDR3 has 15 residues. The ends lost 2 bases at V and 3 bases at J; junction bases unmatched: 6. CDR1 and CDR2 from the germline V gene are SGDLS and YYNGEE. The CDR3 bases are TGTGCCAGCAGCGTCGCCGGGACTAGCAGCTACGAGCAGTACTTC. This codes for CASSVAGTSSYEQYF. The full variable domain, its missing parts supplied by reference TRBV9 and TRBJ2-7, is DSGVTQTPKHLITATGQRVTLRCSPRSGDLSVYWYQQSLDQGLQFLIQYYNGEERAKGNILERFSAQQFPDLHSELNLSSLELGDSALYFCASSVAGTSSYEQYFGPGTRLTVT.

This chain uses TRBV5-1 with TRBJ2-1, with 7 bases that match TRBD2. The V gene end was trimmed by 5 bases and the J gene end by 5 bases; junction bases not matched to a gene: 7. Germline-derived CDR1 and CDR2 are SGHRS and YFSETQ. This CDR3 is 14 amino acids long. The CDR3 is CASRPGLQDNEQFF. CDR3 coding DNA: TGCGCCAGCAGACCGGGACTACAGGACAATGAGCAGTTCTTC.

This clone was seen more than once but under ten times. Different DNA sequences within this sample yield the same CDR3. This sequence joins TRBV30 and TRBJ1-1, with D possibly being TRBD1 (6 bases). CDR1 is GTSNPN and CDR2 is SVGIG in the germline V gene (reference sequence). The CDR3 runs to 13 residues. The V end lost 7 bases, the J end lost 0 bases, and 12 bases lay between the germline ends. CDR3 region: CALSGQLNTEAFF. The DNA of the CDR3 is TGTGCCTTGAGCGGACAGTTGAACACTGAAGCTTTCTTT.

V usage is TRBV5-1 and J usage is TRBJ2-7; 8 nucleotides line up with TRBD1. V was pared by 3 bases and J by 0 bases, with 8 bases of the junction left unmatched. The CDR3 has 16 residues. The germline gives CDR1 SGHRS, CDR2 YFSETQ. CDR3 protein: CASSWHRTGSSYEQYF. The CDR3 nucleotides read TGCGCCAGCAGCTGGCACAGGACAGGGAGCTCCTACGAGCAGTACTTC. Full variable domain (remainder filled in from reference TRBV5-1 and TRBJ2-7): KAGVTQTPRYLIKTRGQQVTLSCSPISGHRSVSWYQQTPGQGLQFLFEYFSETQRNKGNFPGRFSGRQFSNSRSEMNVSTLELGDSALYLCASSWHRTGSSYEQYFGPGTRLTVT.

This chain uses TRBV30 with TRBJ2-5; 8 bases line up with TRBD2. V was clipped by 2 bases and J by 4 bases; unmatched bases: 6. Germline CDR1 reads GTSNPN; CDR2 reads SVGIG (reference sequence). The CDR3 spans 14 residues. CDR3 sequence reads: CAWSKSGRGETQYF. As DNA, the CDR3 is TGTGCCTGGAGTAAAAGCGGGAGAGGAGAGACCCAGTACTTC.

The chain recombines TRBV5-4 with TRBJ2-2; D ambiguous. The V end lost 0 bases, the J end lost 1 base, and 4 bases lay between the germline ends. This CDR3 is built from 14 residues. CDR1 is SGHNT, CDR2 YYREEE, per germline (reference sequence). The DNA of the CDR3 is TGTGCCAGCAGCTTGGAACTGAACACCGGGGAGCTGTTTTTT. It codes for CASSLELNTGELFF.